Listed below are T cell receptor beta chains from one sample, sequenced in a study of T cell changes during pregnancy in multiple sclerosis. Libraries were prepared by immunoSEQ multiplex PCR; TCRdb keeps only in-frame clonotypes and omits some of them. The table records about 99,000 clones, roughly nine tenths of them present only once. The specimen was peripheral blood, collected after pregnancy. Receptors were obtained from a female donor with multiple sclerosis, enrolled in a pregnancy study. Both conserved end residues are part of each CDR3. Fields, in order: clone size, D gene, V gene, J gene, CDR3 protein, CDR3 DNA. D genes are given only for firm matches. Rows may omit the clone size; those that give it use once, few, many or a size class.

-,-,TRBV6-1,TRBJ1-1,CASRLWAENTEAFF,TGTGCCAGCAGACTTTGGGCTGAGAACACTGAAGCTTTCTTT
once,-,TRBV29-1,TRBJ2-1,CSVGQGNNEQFF,TGCAGCGTTGGGCAGGGGAACAATGAGCAGTTCTTC
-,-,TRBV7-8,TRBJ1-3,CASSSGLFSGNTIYF,TGTGCCAGCAGCTCGGGACTGTTCTCTGGAAACACCATATATTTT
-,TRBD1,TRBV18,TRBJ2-4,CASSPGTGGIIIAKNIQYF,TGTGCCAGCTCACCAGGGACAGGGGGTATCATCATAGCCAAAAACATTCAGTACTTC
-,TRBD2,TRBV7-9,TRBJ2-3,CASSSERDRTDTQYF,TGTGCCAGCAGCTCCGAGCGGGATCGCACAGATACGCAGTATTTT
few,TRBD1,TRBV30,TRBJ1-1,CAWSGPDRANTEAFF,TGTGCCTGGAGTGGGCCGGACAGGGCGAACACTGAAGCTTTCTTT
-,TRBD1,TRBV7-8,TRBJ2-7,CASSLAGTGARQYF,TGTGCCAGCAGCTTAGCGGGGACAGGTGCGCGTCAGTACTTC
-,TRBD2,TRBV27,TRBJ2-1,CATRRAGEVQGNEQFF,TGTGCCACCCGGAGAGCGGGGGAAGTTCAGGGGAATGAGCAGTTCTTC
once,TRBD2,TRBV6-6,TRBJ2-3,CASKSLTSAGADTQYF,TGTGCCAGCAAGTCCCTCACTAGCGCGGGGGCAGATACGCAGTATTTT
-,TRBD2,TRBV9,TRBJ2-1,CASSATTGGGVYNEQFF,TGTGCCAGCAGCGCAACAACGGGGGGGGGTGTCTACAATGAGCAGTTCTTC
-,TRBD1,TRBV18,TRBJ2-7,CASSSGGQGAEEQYF,TGTGCCAGCTCCTCGGGAGGACAGGGGGCAGAGGAGCAGTACTTC
-,TRBD2,TRBV15,TRBJ2-7,CATSREGLASTYEQYF,TGTGCCACCAGCAGAGAGGGACTAGCAAGCACCTACGAGCAGTACTTC
-,TRBD2,TRBV10-3,TRBJ2-7,CAISESNLAGTEQYF,TGTGCCATCAGTGAGTCGAATCTAGCGGGAACAGAGCAGTACTTC
-,TRBD1,TRBV2,TRBJ1-1,CASSADRRNTEAFF,TGTGCCAGTTCCGCGGACAGGAGGAACACTGAAGCTTTCTTT
few,-,TRBV5-1,TRBJ1-1,CASSPDKMTRGNTEAFF,TGCGCCAGCAGCCCTGACAAAATGACCCGGGGGAACACTGAAGCTTTCTTT
few,TRBD1,TRBV5-6,TRBJ1-2,CASSSTGGGYGYTF,TGTGCCAGCAGCTCGACAGGGGGAGGATATGGCTACACCTTC
-,-,TRBV9,TRBJ2-6,CASSVAHFWQGSGANVLTF,TGTGCCAGCAGCGTAGCTCATTTTTGGCAGGGCTCTGGGGCCAACGTCCTGACTTTC
-,-,TRBV29-1,TRBJ2-7,CSVGGLQGGTLEQYF,TGCAGCGTTGGGGGATTACAGGGGGGGACACTGGAGCAGTACTTC
-,-,TRBV4-1,TRBJ2-7,CASSHAKGLDYEQYF,TGCGCCAGCAGCCATGCGAAGGGGTTGGACTACGAGCAGTACTTC
-,-,TRBV2,TRBJ2-1,CASSEAGPNNEQFF,TGTGCCAGCAGTGAAGCGGGGCCGAATAATGAGCAGTTCTTC
-,-,TRBV4-1,TRBJ1-2,CASSHGRTHSVGYTF,TGCGCCAGCAGCCACGGCAGGACTCATTCCGTTGGCTACACCTTC
-,TRBD2,TRBV9,TRBJ2-3,CASSDSGRGADTQYF,TGTGCCAGCAGTGATAGCGGGCGTGGGGCAGATACGCAGTATTTT